This T cell receptor beta chain was obtained from a study of CXCR3-negative and CXCR3-positive naive CD8 T cells. Study outcomes and limitations: Similarly elevated diversity marked both naive subsets, with memory CD8+ cells showing far lower diversity.

As concerns this clonotype: Its antigen is undetermined.

From germline, CDR1 is SGHVS and CDR2 FNYEAQ. The CDR3 totals 12 residues. It was by 5' RACE with UMI labels that the TRB cDNA libraries were prepared. TCRdb reprocessed the 5' RACE reads and keeps a single row for each CDR3 protein, giving no DNA. Its clone listing holds roughly 100,000 distinct CDR3 sequences. The chain carries TRBV7-6 and TRBJ2-3. The receptor was derived from a human donor in good health. Some clones in this sample may be carry-over from other donors' samples. What was sequenced was naive CXCR3- CD8+ T cells from blood. The sample's subset: CD45RO-CCR7+CD27+CD95- naive CD8+ T cells lacking CXCR3 (TNR3-). This CDR3 is CASSLLSDTQYF.